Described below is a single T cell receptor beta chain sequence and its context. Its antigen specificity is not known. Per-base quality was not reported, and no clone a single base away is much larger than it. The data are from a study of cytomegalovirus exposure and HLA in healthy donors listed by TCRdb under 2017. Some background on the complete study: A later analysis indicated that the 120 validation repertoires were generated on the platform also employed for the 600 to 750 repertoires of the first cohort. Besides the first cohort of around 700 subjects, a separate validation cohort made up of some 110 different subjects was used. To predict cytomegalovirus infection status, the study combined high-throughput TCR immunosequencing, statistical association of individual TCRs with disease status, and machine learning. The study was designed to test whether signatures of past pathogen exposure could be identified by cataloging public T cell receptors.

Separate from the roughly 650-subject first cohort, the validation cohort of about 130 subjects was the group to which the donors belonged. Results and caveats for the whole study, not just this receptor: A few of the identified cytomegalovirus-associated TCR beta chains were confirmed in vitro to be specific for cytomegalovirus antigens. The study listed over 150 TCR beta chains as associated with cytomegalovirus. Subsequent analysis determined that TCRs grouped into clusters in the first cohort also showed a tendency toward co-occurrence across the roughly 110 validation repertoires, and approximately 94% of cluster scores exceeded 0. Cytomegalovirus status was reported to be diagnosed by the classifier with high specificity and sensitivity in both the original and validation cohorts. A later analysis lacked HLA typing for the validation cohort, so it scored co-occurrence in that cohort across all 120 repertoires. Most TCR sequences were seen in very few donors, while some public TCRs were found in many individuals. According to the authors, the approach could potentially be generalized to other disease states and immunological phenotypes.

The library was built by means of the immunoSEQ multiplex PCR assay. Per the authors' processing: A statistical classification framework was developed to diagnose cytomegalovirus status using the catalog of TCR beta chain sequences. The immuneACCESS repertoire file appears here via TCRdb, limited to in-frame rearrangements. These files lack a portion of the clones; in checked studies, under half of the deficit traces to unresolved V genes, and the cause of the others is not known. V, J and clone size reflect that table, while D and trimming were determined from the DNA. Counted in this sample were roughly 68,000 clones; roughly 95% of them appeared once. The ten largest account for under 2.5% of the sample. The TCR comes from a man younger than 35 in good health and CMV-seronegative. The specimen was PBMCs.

Read as DNA, the sequence is TGTGCCAGCAGTCCCGCGGGACAGGGGATGGACTATGGCTACACCTTC. Translated, it reads CASSPAGQGMDYGYTF. Recombination joined TRBV27 with TRBJ1-2, with TRBD1 identical over 10 junction bases. Germline trimming: 5 bases from V, 3 bases from J; junction bases outside gene matches: 9. In the germline V gene (reference sequence), CDR1 corresponds to MNHEY and CDR2 to SMNVEV. The CDR3, cysteine through phenylalanine, is 16 amino acids long. Only the CDR3 DNA stays, 48 bases, in frame from base 1.